What follows is one TCR beta chain and its context. Its antigen is still unknown. Base qualities are not recorded, but no much larger clone differs from it by a single base. The data derive from a study of blood T cell repertoires in COVID-19 (dated by TCRdb to about 2020). For the wider study: Samples covering the acute and convalescent phases of COVID-19 were provided by collaborators in the United States, Italy and Spain. Where available, HLA class I and class II types were obtained from metadata supplied by the sample provider rather than from assay-based typing. The dataset comprised deeply sampled blood TCRbeta repertoires from subjects exposed to, actively infected with, or recovered from COVID-19. The samples were drawn from the first 160 participants of the ongoing ImmuneRACE study and from roughly 1,300 subjects provided by 6 global collaborators. The material from the prospective study consisted of cDNA or gDNA derived from T cells, B-cell-depleted T cells, or PBMCs. The repertoires were made available in a free public database intended to serve as a resource for research on the immune response to SARS-CoV-2. The sample metadata nearly always contained a de-identified subject ID, COVID-19 status, age in years and sex. Overall results and qualifications from the work: How much clinical and demographic metadata was included differed by source and by participant, and the metadata was provided uncurated.

TCRbeta CDR3 regions were amplified from genomic DNA using the immunoSEQ Assay, a bias-controlled multiplex PCR. The authors' pipeline ran thus. The number of nucleated cells in each sample was estimated by amplification of reference gene primers within the assay. To quantify the absolute abundance of each unique TCRbeta CDR3 rearrangement, sequence reads were collapsed and filtered. For each sample, productive Simpson clonality was calculated by taking the square root of Simpson's diversity index across productive rearrangements. The clones in this table, taken by TCRdb from immuneACCESS, are in-frame only. Not every clone is retained; where verified, under half of the shortfall comes from an unresolved V gene, and the cause of the rest is unknown. The D gene and trimming were derived from the DNA, and the V and J assignments and clone size from that table. The sample has 100,000 or so clones on record, approximately 75% of them singletons. The ten most abundant clones make up around 13% of the sample.

Deletion took 0 bases off V and 7 bases off J, with a span of 16 bases between the germline ends. Per the germline V gene, MNHEY is the CDR1 and SVGAGI is the CDR2. The CDR3 contains 15 residues, cysteine and phenylalanine counted. The DNA shown is the 45-base CDR3, in frame from base 1. Whole blood was collected in K2EDTA tubes by collaborating institutions according to the institutions' own protocols. Collaborator samples were shipped for TCRbeta analysis as frozen whole blood, isolated PBMCs, or DNA extracted from either sample type. This TCR came from a human donor in a cohort sampled during active COVID-19. The sequenced sample consisted of peripheral blood. The sequence joins TRBV6-5 to TRBJ2-7; TRBD2 might be the D gene, on 7 matching bases. The DNA sequence is TGTGCCAGCAGTTACTCGTTACGGGGGGCCCGGGAGCAGTACTTC. Translation gives CASSYSLRGAREQYF.